The 6 T cell receptor beta chains listed next were all sequenced from one sample in a study of PD-L1 blockade in urothelial cancer. Some clones are missing from TCRdb's copy, which holds only in-frame ones; the method was immunoSEQ multiplex PCR. The sample holds tens of thousands of clones, 87% seen once. The sample's time point: pretreatment peripheral blood. The sample here was PBMCs, taken around atezolizumab (anti-PD-L1) treatment. The receptor set was obtained from an older woman with urothelial cancer.

The chain carries TRBV11-2 and TRBJ2-7, with 10 bases that match TRBD1. This CDR3 comprises 14 residues. Germline CDR1 is SGHAT and CDR2 is FQNNGV. J gave up 2 bases and V 4 bases, and 2 bases lay outside the gene matches. The DNA of the CDR3 is TGTGCCAGCAGCTCCGGGACAGGGGCCTACGAGCAGTACTTC. Its translation is CASSSGTGAYEQYF.

The chain couples TRBV29-1 to TRBJ1-2, with D unclear. The germline V gene has CDR1 SQVTM and CDR2 ANQGSEA. This CDR3 spans 15 amino acids. V was shortened by 2 bases and J by 7 bases, with 20 bases between the two germline ends. The CDR3 sequence is CSVELELDPIAGYTF. CDR3 nucleotides: TGCAGCGTTGAATTGGAGCTTGACCCAATAGCTGGCTACACCTTC.

This chain uses TRBV11-1 with TRBJ2-2; the D gene is possibly TRBD2 (6 bases). V lost 8 bases and J lost 6, with 10 bases in between. The CDR3 length is 12 residues. Per the germline V gene, CDR1 is SGHAT and CDR2 is FQDESV (reference sequence). The chain's CDR3 is CASGGWAGELFF. Written as DNA, the CDR3 is TGTGCCAGCGGAGGGTGGGCCGGGGAGCTGTTTTTT.

CDR3 residues: CASRPTGIGMNTEAFF. Here the CDR3 DNA reads TGTGCCAGCAGACCGACAGGGATAGGCATGAACACTGAAGCTTTCTTT. V gene TRBV5-6 combines with J gene TRBJ1-1; 7 bases match TRBD1. Looked up from germline, CDR1 is SGHDT and CDR2 is YYEEEE. The CDR3 totals 16 residues. Trimming at V came to 5 bases and at J to 0 bases, leaving 10 bases not matched to a gene.

The gene calls are TRBV4-2 and TRBJ2-5; D may be TRBD1 (6 bases). CDR1 LGHNA and CDR2 YNFKEQ come from the germline V gene. CDR3 length: 15 amino acids. Trimming pared 2 bases from V and 2 bases from J, leaving 12 bases between. The CDR3 nucleotides are TGTGCCAGCAGCCAAAGTTTGGGACAACAAGAGACCCAGTACTTC. It is translated as CASSQSLGQQETQYF.

The rearrangement links TRBV10-3 to TRBJ2-7; 11 nucleotides agree with TRBD2. The CDR3 runs 16 residues. CDR1 and CDR2 from the germline V gene are ENHRY and SYGVKD. V was pared by 6 bases and J by 2 bases, with 9 bases of the junction left unmatched. The CDR3 DNA follows: TGTGCCATCAGCCCTCTAGCGGGAGGAGTTGCCTACGAGCAGTACTTC. It specifies CAISPLAGGVAYEQYF.